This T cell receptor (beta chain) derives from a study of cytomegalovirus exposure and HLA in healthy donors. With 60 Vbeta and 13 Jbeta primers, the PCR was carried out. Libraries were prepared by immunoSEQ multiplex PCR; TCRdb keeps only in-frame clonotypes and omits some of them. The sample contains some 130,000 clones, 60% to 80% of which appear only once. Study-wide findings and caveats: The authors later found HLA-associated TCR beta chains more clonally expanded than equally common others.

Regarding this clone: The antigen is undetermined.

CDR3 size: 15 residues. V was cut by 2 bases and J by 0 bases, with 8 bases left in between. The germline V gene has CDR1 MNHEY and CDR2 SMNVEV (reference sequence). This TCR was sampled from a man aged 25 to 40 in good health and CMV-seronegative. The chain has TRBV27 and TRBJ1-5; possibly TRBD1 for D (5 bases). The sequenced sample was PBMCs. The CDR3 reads CASSLAGHSNQPQHF. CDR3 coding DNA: TGTGCCAGCAGTTTAGCAGGGCATAGCAATCAGCCCCAGCATTTT.